The present T cell receptor beta chain was sequenced within a study of blood T cell repertoires in COVID-19 (TCRdb year 2020). A note on the overall study: Samples covering the acute and convalescent phases of COVID-19 were provided by collaborators in the United States, Italy and Spain. The prospective study material was composed of cDNA or gDNA derived from T cells, B-cell-depleted T cells, or PBMCs. Deeply sampled blood TCRbeta repertoires from subjects exposed to, actively infected with, or recovered from COVID-19 were included in the dataset. The repertoires were released in a freely available public database intended as a resource for research on the immune response to SARS-CoV-2. The samples were drawn from two sources: the first 160 participants of the ongoing ImmuneRACE study, and 1,000 to 1,500 subjects contributed by 6 global collaborators. A de-identified subject ID, COVID-19 status, age in years and sex were almost always included in the sample metadata. Where available, HLA class I and class II types were taken from metadata supplied by the sample provider and were not determined by assay-based typing.

The immunoSEQ Assay, a bias-controlled multiplex PCR, was used to amplify TCRbeta CDR3 regions from genomic DNA. Regarding the original processing steps: Nucleated cell counts per sample were estimated from amplification of reference gene primers within the assay. To quantify the absolute abundance of each unique TCRbeta CDR3 rearrangement, sequence reads were collapsed and filtered. For each sample, productive Simpson clonality was calculated by taking the square root of Simpson's diversity index across productive rearrangements. TCRdb re-hosts the immuneACCESS table, in-frame sequences only. Its copies lack some clones; in the studies checked, an unresolved V gene accounts for under half of them, and the cause for the rest is not known. The V and J calls and the clone size are those of that table, but D and trimming were determined from the DNA. The sample table records some 370,000 clones; about 90% of these occur just once. Together, the top ten hold more than 9% of the sample.

Comments on this clone: The specificity of this receptor is unknown. Per-base qualities were not stored, and no clone one base away is much larger.

At one collaborating source in Seattle, patients were enrolled during active infection and were followed longitudinally through the course of disease. The collaborating institutions used their own protocols to collect whole blood in K2EDTA tubes. For TCRbeta analysis, collaborators shipped samples as frozen whole blood, isolated PBMCs, or DNA extracted from either of those sample types. Trimming removed 1 base from V and 4 bases from J; the gene matches leave 10 bases unexplained. The CDR3 contains 18 residues, cysteine and phenylalanine counted. The sequence is cut down to CDR3 DNA, 54 bases in frame from base 1. The CDR1 and CDR2 encoded by the germline V gene are MGHRA and YSYEKL. Broad study findings and their caveats: How much clinical and demographic metadata was included differed by source and by participant, and the metadata was provided uncurated.

The chain links TRBV4-1 with TRBJ2-3, with 11 junctional bases fitting TRBD2. Sequenced input: peripheral blood. The clonotype comes from a woman aged 30 to 39 with COVID-19, enrolled during active disease. The DNA reads TGCGCCAGCAGCCAAGCCCGGTTTCCTAGCGGGAGGCCAGATACGCAGTATTTT. Its translation is CASSQARFPSGRPDTQYF.